Presented here are 16 T cell receptor beta chains from one specimen sequenced in a study of neurological immune-mediated disorders. TCRdb reprocessed the 5' RACE reads via MiXCR and lists one record per CDR3 protein. The table includes tens of thousands of distinct CDR3 sequences, 4.1% detected once. Sequencing was done on a sample of PBMCs. Receptor source: a man in his forties or fifties with multiple sclerosis.

In its sample, this clonotype was seen many times. CDR3 in DNA: TGCGCCAGCAAGGACAGCTACGAGCAGTACGTC. Translated, it gives CASKDSYEQYV. The chain couples TRBV5-1 to TRBJ2-7, with TRBD1 as a possible D gene (6 bases). V lost 6 bases and J 3 bases, leaving 7 bases between the germline ends. CDR1 SGHRS and CDR2 YFSETQ come from the germline V gene. The CDR3 has 11 amino acids.

This clonotype came up many times. The V and J genes are TRBV5-1 and TRBJ2-1, with D tentatively TRBD1 (6 bases). CDR3 length: 13 amino acids. Between the trimmed V and J ends, which lost 1 base and 10 bases, there was a span of 12 bases. Per germline, CDR1 SGHRS and CDR2 YFSETQ. CDR3 loop: CASSLSQGLEQFF. The CDR3 DNA follows: TGCGCCAGCAGCTTGAGTCAGGGGCTGGAGCAGTTCTTC.

This clonotype was detected ten times or more. The V gene is TRBV6-1, the J gene TRBJ2-7; 7 positions match TRBD1. CDR3 length equals 13 residues. Trimming removed 10 bases from V and 3 bases from J; junction bases left unmatched: 9. CDR1 MNHNS and CDR2 SASEGT come from the germline V gene. CDR3 residues: CATNFDRDYEQYV. CDR3 DNA: TGTGCCACAAACTTCGACAGGGACTACGAGCAGTACGTC.

This clonotype was counted ten times or more. J is TRBJ1-5 and V is TRBV28; D ambiguous. The CDR3 covers 17 residues. V dropped 0 bases and J dropped 0 bases, with 12 bases sitting between them. Germline CDR1 is MDHEN and CDR2 is SYDVKM. The CDR3 sequence: CASSLWRARISNQPQHF. CDR3 in DNA: TGTGCCAGCAGTTTATGGCGGGCACGGATTAGCAATCAGCCCCAGCATTTT.

This clonotype showed up many times. The chain carries TRBV5-1 and TRBJ2-5, with D unresolved. Germline CDR1 reads SGHRS; CDR2 reads YFSETQ. V shed 1 base and J shed 5 bases, with 12 bases lying between them. This CDR3 contains 14 residues. The CDR3 sequence: CASSLKSPWETQYF. The DNA of the CDR3 is TGCGCCAGCAGCTTGAAGTCGCCCTGGGAGACCCAGTACTTC.

This clonotype was seen at least ten times. The chain couples TRBV20-1 to TRBJ1-4, with a weak D call TRBD1 (5 bases). Trimming cost V 4 bases and J 9 bases, with 15 bases left between them. CDR3 length equals 13 residues. CDR1 DFQATT and CDR2 SNEGSKA come from the germline V gene (reference sequence). The CDR3 sequence: CSAISGREKKLFF. DNA of the CDR3: TGCAGTGCTATATCAGGGAGAGAGAAAAAACTGTTTTTT.

This clonotype was seen only a few times. At one of its ends the junction is not consistent with the germline gene, which may arise from a read error. This chain uses TRBV12-3 or TRBV12-4 with TRBJ1-5, with a tentative D call TRBD1 (5 bases). The length of the CDR3 is 13 residues. CDR3 DNA sequence: TGTGCCAGCAGTTTTGAGGGGAATCAGCCCCAGAATTTT. Its translation: CASSFEGNQPQNF.

This clonotype was counted ten times or more. The chain employs TRBV7-2 and TRBJ2-5, with 14 bases matching TRBD2. The CDR3 has 16 residues. With V trimmed by 1 base and J by 3 bases, 1 base remained unmatched. Germline loops: CDR1 SGHTA, CDR2 FQGNSA. DNA for the CDR3: TGTGCCAGCAGCTTAGGACTAGCGGGGGGGAAAGAGACCCAGTACTTC. Translating it yields CASSLGLAGGKETQYF. Filled out from reference TRBV7-2 and TRBJ2-5, the complete variable domain reads GAGVSQSPSNKVTEKGKDVELRCDPISGHTALYWYRQSLGQGLEFLIYFQGNSAPDKSGLPSDRFSAERTGGSVSTLTIQRTQQEDSAVYLCASSLGLAGGKETQYFGPGTRLLVL.

The table lists this clonotype with many counts. The gene calls are TRBV4-2 and TRBJ2-5; D possibly corresponds to TRBD2 (7 bases). CDR3 size: 15 residues. Germline CDR1 is LGHNA and CDR2 is YNFKEQ. V was shortened by 5 bases and J by 5 bases, with 18 bases between the two germline ends. This CDR3 reads CASSSSLGGQETQYF. For the CDR3, the DNA is TGTGCCAGCAGCTCGTCTCTGGGGGGGCAGGAGACCCAGTACTTC.

This clonotype was recorded many times. V gene TRBV5-6 combines with J gene TRBJ2-5; the D is unclear. The CDR3 runs to 13 residues. Deletions cut 4 bases from V and 5 bases from J, with 12 bases between. Per the germline V gene, CDR1 is SGHDT and CDR2 is YYEEEE. The CDR3 region is CASSDRVRETQYF. CDR3 sequence (DNA): TGTGCCAGCAGCGATCGGGTTAGGGAGACCCAGTACTTC.

The chain carries TRBV7-8 and TRBJ2-7; D gene ambiguous. Germline CDR1 and CDR2: SGHVS and FQNEAQ. The CDR3 has 13 amino acids. The V end lost 0 bases, the J end lost 5 bases, and 8 bases lay between the germline ends. The CDR3 region is CASSLAGFHEQYF. The CDR3 DNA sequence: TGTGCCAGCAGCTTAGCTGGGTTCCACGAGCAGTACTTC.

This clonotype occurred many times. The gene calls are TRBV5-1 and TRBJ2-2; D unresolved. CDR3 length: 14 amino acids. V was cut by 0 bases and J by 2 bases, with 5 bases left in between. In germline, CDR1 is SGHRS, CDR2 YFSETQ. This CDR3 reads CASSLVVNTGELFF. CDR3 DNA sequence: TGCGCCAGCAGCTTGGTTGTTAACACCGGGGAGCTGTTTTTT. Full variable domain (missing parts from reference TRBV5-1 and TRBJ2-2): KAGVTQTPRYLIKTRGQQVTLSCSPISGHRSVSWYQQTPGQGLQFLFEYFSETQRNKGNFPGRFSGRQFSNSRSEMNVSTLELGDSALYLCASSLVVNTGELFFGEGSRLTVL.

This clonotype was recorded many times. The chain combines TRBV7-3 with TRBJ1-2, with D tentatively TRBD1 (6 bases). Germline V gives CDR1 SGHTA, CDR2 FQGTGA. The CDR3 consists of 14 residues. Deletions cut 2 bases from V and 3 bases from J, with 10 bases between. The CDR3 loop is CASSLFAGDYGYTF. CDR3 nucleotides: TGTGCCAGCAGCTTATTTGCAGGGGACTATGGCTACACCTTC.

In this sample, this clonotype turned up many times. The genes are TRBV6-5 and TRBJ1-2, with TRBD1 as a possible D gene (6 bases). The V end lost 6 bases, the J end lost 8 bases, and 22 bases lay between the germline ends. Germline loops: CDR1 MNHEY, CDR2 SVGAGI. This CDR3 contains 15 residues. CDR3 residues: CASSPTPTGTKGYTF. In DNA form, the CDR3 reads TGTGCCAGCAGCCCCACCCCAACAGGGACCAAAGGCTACACCTTC.

CDR3 in DNA: TGCGCCAGCAGCCATGTTGGGACAGGGCGCGATCAGCCCCAGCATTTT. Its protein is CASSHVGTGRDQPQHF. The chain links TRBV4-1 to TRBJ1-5, with 9 bases aligning to TRBD1. V dropped 3 bases and J dropped 5; count of bases not matched to a gene: 8. The CDR3 is 16 residues long. Germline CDR1 is MGHRA and CDR2 is YSYEKL.

This clonotype was counted at least ten times. The chain employs TRBV7-8 and TRBJ1-5; TRBD1 is a possible D gene (6 bases). This CDR3 has 16 residues. V dropped 11 bases and J dropped 0 bases, with 20 bases sitting between them. From germline, CDR1 is SGHVS and CDR2 FQNEAQ. The chain's CDR3 is CASNLGGGYSNQPQHF. In nucleotides, the CDR3 is TGTGCCTCAAATCTAGGAGGGGGATATAGCAATCAGCCCCAGCATTTT.